Each of the 29 T cell receptor beta chains below was sequenced from the same sample in a study of T-cell memory formation after mild COVID-19. TCRdb reprocessed the 5' RACE reads with MiXCR, giving one entry per CDR3 protein. The table records 270,000 or so distinct CDR3 sequences, approximately 15% of them present only once. Sequencing was carried out using PBMCs or a T cell subset sorted from them (not recorded which). Every receptor here comes from a young man who had mild COVID-19 (a few samples of this study predate the infection). Cell type and time point are not known.

The V gene is TRBV6-1, the J gene TRBJ2-5; D assignment may be TRBD1 or TRBD2 (5 bases each). Germline-derived CDR1 and CDR2 are MNHNS and SASEGT. The CDR3 extends over 13 amino acids. Between the trimmed V and J ends, which lost 8 bases and 5 bases, there was a span of 15 bases. The CDR3 bases are TGTGCCAGCCAACTCCACGAGGGGGAGACCCAGTACTTC. Its translation: CASQLHEGETQYF.

This chain joins TRBV20-1 and TRBJ2-1; D is unresolved. V was cut by 5 bases and J by 6 bases, with 20 bases left in between. From germline, CDR1 is DFQATT and CDR2 SNEGSKA (reference sequence). This CDR3 region has 15 residues. Here the CDR3 reads CSAPLRLGTGNEQFF. For the CDR3, the DNA is TGCAGTGCTCCTCTACGCCTCGGAACCGGCAATGAGCAGTTCTTC.

CDR3 residues: CASSGRDSLSLGYTF. DNA of the CDR3: TGTGCCAGCAGCGGCCGGGACTCCCTTTCCCTCGGCTACACCTTC. The chain joins TRBV7-9 to TRBJ1-2; D might be TRBD1 (5 bases). V gave up 5 bases and J gave up 8 bases, with 21 bases separating them. CDR3 size: 15 residues. In germline, CDR1 is SEHNR, CDR2 FQNEAQ (reference sequence).

This clonotype was detected ten times or more. This rearrangement joins TRBV24-1 to TRBJ2-5; D call uncertain. Per germline, CDR1 KGHDR and CDR2 SFDVKD. Trimming left V 1 base short and J 3 bases short, with 11 bases between. CDR3 size: 15 residues. The CDR3 DNA reads as TGTGCCACCAGTGATTTACAAGGTGCCGAAGAGACCCAGTACTTC. It is translated as CATSDLQGAEETQYF.

This clonotype was seen more than once but under ten times. V is TRBV7-2 and J is TRBJ1-4; no reliable D call. V gave up 6 bases and J gave up 13 bases, with 21 bases separating them. Germline loops: CDR1 SGHTA, CDR2 FQGNSA. The CDR3 length is 14 residues. CDR3 bases: TGTGCCAGCAGGAGACAAGCTTTAATGAAAAGACTGTTTTTT. This sequence encodes CASRRQALMKRLFF.

The CDR3 sequence: CASSFLGLETNEKLFF. The CDR3 DNA follows: TGTGCCAGCAGCTTTCTGGGTTTGGAGACTAATGAAAAACTGTTTTTT. The chain combines TRBV5-6 with TRBJ1-4; D not certain. There are 16 residues in the CDR3. V was pared by 2 bases and J by 2 bases, with 13 bases between. Germline V gene lookup returns CDR1 SGHDT and CDR2 YYEEEE.

This clonotype occurred a few times. This rearrangement joins TRBV4-1 to TRBJ2-7; the D call may be TRBD1 or TRBD2 (5 bases each). This CDR3 is built from 14 residues. V lost 3 bases and J lost 7, with 16 bases in between. Germline V gives CDR1 MGHRA, CDR2 YSYEKL. The CDR3 loop reads CASSQGLRGVEQYV. The CDR3 coding sequence is TGCGCCAGCAGCCAGGGTTTACGGGGCGTAGAGCAGTACGTC.

This clonotype has at least ten counts. The chain couples TRBV6-5 to TRBJ2-3, with a weak D call TRBD2 (7 bases). The CDR3 is 15 residues long. Germline CDR1 MNHEY, CDR2 SVGAGI. Trimming removed 6 bases at V and 6 bases at J, with 19 bases between. The CDR3 is CASRPRGVGGDTQYF. The CDR3 DNA reads as TGTGCCAGCAGGCCCCGGGGGGTAGGGGGTGATACGCAGTATTTT.

This clonotype has more than one count but fewer than ten. CDR3: CASSEGVVYEQYF. CDR3 nucleotides: TGTGCCAGCAGTGAAGGGGTTGTCTACGAGCAGTACTTC. V and J are TRBV7-6 and TRBJ2-7; a weak D match, TRBD1 (5 bases). CDR1 and CDR2 from the germline V gene are SGHVS and FNYEAQ. The V end lost 6 bases, the J end lost 3 bases, and 12 bases lay between the germline ends. The CDR3 is made up of 13 amino acids.

This clonotype showed up just a few times. The chain couples TRBV28 to TRBJ2-7, with D possibly TRBD2 on 6 matching bases. The CDR3 length is 12 residues. Germline V gives CDR1 MDHEN, CDR2 SYDVKM. Trimming cost V 3 bases and J 7 bases, with 10 bases left between them. The CDR3 DNA is TGTGCCAGCAGTTTGGCGGGGAGGGAGCAGTACGTC. It is translated as CASSLAGREQYV.

The chain carries TRBV6-2 or TRBV6-3 and TRBJ2-6, with D hard to call. V was clipped by 6 bases and J by 0 bases, with 15 bases between them. The CDR3 length is 17 residues. Germline CDR1 and CDR2: MNHEY and SVGEGT. CDR3 region: CASSSWARVSGANVLTF. CDR3 DNA: TGTGCCAGCAGCTCCTGGGCCCGGGTCTCTGGGGCCAACGTCCTGACTTTC.

The genes are TRBV5-5 and TRBJ2-7, with 7 bases identical to TRBD1. The CDR3 is 15 amino acids. Germline CDR1 is SGHKS and CDR2 is YYEKEE (reference sequence). J was trimmed by 0 bases and V by 4 bases; bases with no gene match: 7. The CDR3 loop is CASSKDRPGSYEQYF. The DNA of the CDR3 is TGTGCCAGCAGCAAGGACAGGCCCGGCTCCTACGAGCAGTACTTC. Looking up the rest from reference TRBV5-5 and TRBJ2-7 gives the full variable domain: DAGVTQSPTHLIKTRGQQVTLRCSPISGHKSVSWYQQVLGQGPQFIFQYYEKEERGRGNFPDRFSARQFPNYSSELNVNALLLGDSALYLCASSKDRPGSYEQYFGPGTRLTVT.

This clonotype has more than one count but fewer than ten. The genes are TRBV6-5 and TRBJ2-7; 8 bases agree with TRBD2. Germline V lookup: CDR1 MNHEY, CDR2 SVGAGI. Unmatched junction bases numbered 7, after V lost 0 bases and J lost 6 bases. CDR3 length equals 15 residues. The CDR3 DNA sequence: TGTGCCAGCAGTTACTCGGGACTAGATCTTGGCGAGCAGTACTTC. This gives the protein CASSYSGLDLGEQYF.

This chain uses TRBV29-1 with TRBJ1-5; TRBD1 matches at 8 bases. The CDR3 totals 12 residues. Unmatched junction bases numbered 0, after V lost 6 bases and J lost 2 bases. Germline values: CDR1 SQVTM, CDR2 ANQGSEA. CDR3 amino acids: CSVGQGNQPQHF. The CDR3 coding sequence is TGCAGCGTGGGACAGGGCAATCAGCCCCAGCATTTT.

The chain joins TRBV20-1 to TRBJ2-7; D remains ambiguous. V dropped 0 bases and J dropped 3 bases, with 6 bases sitting between them. Germline V gene lookup returns CDR1 DFQATT and CDR2 SNEGSKA (reference sequence). The CDR3 extends over 12 amino acids. CDR3: CSARDGRYEQYF. The DNA for the CDR3 is TGCAGTGCTAGAGACGGACGCTACGAGCAGTACTTC.

The V call is TRBV10-3, the J call TRBJ2-1; D may be TRBD1 or TRBD2 (5 bases each). This CDR3 spans 15 amino acids. Germline CDR1 ENHRY, CDR2 SYGVKD. The germline V and J ends were trimmed by 3 bases and 0 bases, with 9 bases remaining between them. Here the CDR3 reads CAISDLGVSYNEQFF. Written as DNA, the CDR3 is TGTGCCATCAGTGATTTGGGGGTCTCCTACAATGAGCAGTTCTTC.

This sequence joins TRBV7-2 and TRBJ1-2; D unclear. This CDR3 comprises 14 residues. V lost 1 base and J 2 bases, leaving 8 bases between the germline ends. Looked up from germline, CDR1 is SGHTA and CDR2 is FQGNSA. As DNA, the CDR3 is TGTGCCAGCAGCTTAGATGCAGAAAACTATGGCTACACCTTC. It is translated as CASSLDAENYGYTF.

This clonotype was seen a few times. The CDR3 coding sequence is TGCGCCAGCAGCCAAGTTGTGGGGATTGGCAATCAGCCCCAGCATTTT. It codes for CASSQVVGIGNQPQHF. The J gene is TRBJ1-5, the V gene TRBV4-1; unclear D gene. V lost 1 base to trimming and J lost 2 bases, with 12 bases between them. Germline CDR1 is MGHRA and CDR2 is YSYEKL. The CDR3 extends over 16 amino acids.

The chain employs TRBV9 and TRBJ1-3; unclear D gene. This CDR3 contains 13 residues. Trimming removed 3 bases from V and 4 bases from J, with 8 bases in between. Germline V gene sequence: CDR1 SGDLS, CDR2 YYNGEE. CDR3 protein: CASSGTWGNTIYF. The DNA of the CDR3 is TGTGCCAGCAGCGGGACGTGGGGAAACACCATATATTTT.

The V and J genes are TRBV6-5 and TRBJ1-5; 7 bases match TRBD1. This CDR3 region has 16 residues. V gave up 6 bases and J gave up 2 bases; unmatched junction bases: 10. Germline V gives CDR1 MNHEY, CDR2 SVGAGI. CDR3 DNA: TGTGCCAGCAGCCGACAGGGCTTGGGCGGCAATCAGCCCCAGCATTTT. Encoded protein: CASSRQGLGGNQPQHF.

The sample holds a few counts of this clonotype. The chain links TRBV29-1 to TRBJ2-5; D is perhaps TRBD1 or TRBD2 (5 bases each). The CDR3 totals 13 residues. Germline V gives CDR1 SQVTM, CDR2 ANQGSEA. V shed 7 bases and J shed 5 bases, with 17 bases lying between them. CDR3 DNA sequence: TGCAGCGCCCGTGGGGGTAGGATTGAGACCCAGTACTTC. Translated, it gives CSARGGRIETQYF.

The V call is TRBV20-1, the J call TRBJ2-5; 9 nucleotides match TRBD1. This CDR3 is 13 amino acids long. Germline V lookup: CDR1 DFQATT, CDR2 SNEGSKA (reference sequence). V lost 6 bases to trimming and J lost 5 bases; unmatched junction nucleotides: 7. The CDR3 spells CSAKDRGWETQYF. The CDR3 region has the DNA TGCAGTGCAAAGGACAGGGGATGGGAGACCCAGTACTTC.

The chain has TRBV3-1 and TRBJ2-2; the match to TRBD1 covers 9 bases. Unmatched junction bases numbered 5, after V lost 4 bases and J lost 5 bases. This CDR3 has 15 amino acids. Per germline, CDR1 LGHDT and CDR2 YNNKEL (reference sequence). This CDR3 reads CASSLGDRATGELFF. DNA of the CDR3: TGTGCCAGCAGCCTGGGGGACAGGGCGACCGGGGAGCTGTTTTTT.

The chain has TRBV20-1 and TRBJ1-2, with D unresolved. The CDR3 consists of 17 residues. Trimming stripped 1 base from V and 5 bases from J, with 23 bases between. Germline values: CDR1 DFQATT, CDR2 SNEGSKA (reference sequence). This CDR3 reads CSARGGGRRGSTYGYTF. CDR3 nucleotides: TGCAGTGCTAGAGGAGGTGGGCGCAGAGGGAGTACGTATGGCTACACCTTC.

This chain uses TRBV28 with TRBJ1-5; the D gene is possibly TRBD1 (6 bases). Germline assignment: CDR1 MDHEN and CDR2 SYDVKM. The CDR3 has 19 amino acids. V lost 6 bases and J 2 bases, leaving 26 bases between the germline ends. This CDR3 reads CASSRDRSPGYMGNQPQHF. In DNA form, the CDR3 reads TGTGCCAGCAGCCGAGACAGGTCCCCGGGGTATATGGGCAATCAGCCCCAGCATTTT. Based on the CDR3 plus reference TRBV28 and TRBJ1-5, the full variable domain is DVKVTQSSRYLVKRTGEKVFLECVQDMDHENMFWYRQDPGLGLRLIYFSYDVKMKEKGDIPEGYSVSREKKERFSLILESASTNQTSMYLCASSRDRSPGYMGNQPQHFGDGTRLSIL.

CDR3 sequence (DNA): TGCAGTGCTAGGGACAGGGTAACCTACGAGCAGTACTTC. Translated, it gives CSARDRVTYEQYF. The gene calls are TRBV20-1 and TRBJ2-7, with 8 bases aligning to TRBD1. V dropped 3 bases and J dropped 2; count of bases not matched to a gene: 3. The length of the CDR3 is 13 residues. Germline lookup yields CDR1 DFQATT and CDR2 SNEGSKA (reference sequence).

This clonotype occurred a few times. The CDR3 bases are TGTGCCAGCAGAGGCCCCTACGATGGCTACACCTTC. Translation: CASRGPYDGYTF. The chain couples TRBV28 to TRBJ1-2; D uncertain. The germline V gene has CDR1 MDHEN and CDR2 SYDVKM. The CDR3 loop spans 12 amino acids. The V and J ends lost 6 bases and 6 bases respectively, with 11 bases between them.

This chain links TRBV5-5 with TRBJ1-4, with 7 bases fitting TRBD1. The V segment lost 4 bases and the J segment 6 bases; nucleotides outside the gene matches: 12. The CDR3 covers 16 residues. Germline assignment: CDR1 SGHKS and CDR2 YYEKEE (reference sequence). The CDR3 region is CASSRIQGVADEKLFF. The CDR3 DNA is TGTGCCAGCAGCAGGATTCAGGGGGTCGCGGATGAAAAACTGTTTTTT.

In its sample, this clonotype was seen a few times. The chain employs TRBV11-2 and TRBJ2-6, with D perhaps matching TRBD1 (5 bases). CDR1 is SGHAT, CDR2 FQNNGV, per germline. The V end lost 2 bases, the J end lost 0 bases, and 11 bases lay between the germline ends. The CDR3 sequence is 17 residues long. CDR3 region: CASSLPYRRSGANVLTF. As DNA, the CDR3 is TGTGCCAGCAGCTTACCCTACAGGCGCTCTGGGGCCAACGTCCTGACTTTC.